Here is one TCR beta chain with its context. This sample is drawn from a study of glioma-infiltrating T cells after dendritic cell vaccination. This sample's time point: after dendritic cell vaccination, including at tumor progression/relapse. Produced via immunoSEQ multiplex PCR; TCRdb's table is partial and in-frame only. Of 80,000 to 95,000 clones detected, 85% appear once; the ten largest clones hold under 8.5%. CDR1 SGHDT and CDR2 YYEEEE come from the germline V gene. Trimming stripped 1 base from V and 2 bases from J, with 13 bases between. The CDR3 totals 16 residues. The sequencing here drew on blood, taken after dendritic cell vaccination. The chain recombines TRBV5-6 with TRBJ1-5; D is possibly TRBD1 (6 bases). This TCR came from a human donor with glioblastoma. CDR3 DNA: TGTGCCAGCAGCTTGAAATGGGGGCTGGGCAATCAGCCCCAGCATTTT. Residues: CASSLKWGLGNQPQHF.